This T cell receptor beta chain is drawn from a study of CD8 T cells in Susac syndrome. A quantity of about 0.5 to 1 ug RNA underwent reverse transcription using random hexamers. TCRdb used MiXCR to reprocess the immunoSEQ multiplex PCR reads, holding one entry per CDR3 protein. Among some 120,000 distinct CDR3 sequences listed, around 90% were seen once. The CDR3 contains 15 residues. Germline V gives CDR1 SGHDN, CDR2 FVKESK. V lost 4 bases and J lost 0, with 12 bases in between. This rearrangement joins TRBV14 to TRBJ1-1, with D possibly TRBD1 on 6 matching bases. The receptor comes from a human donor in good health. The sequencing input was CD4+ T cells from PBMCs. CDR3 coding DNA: TGTGCCAGCAGCCGGGCAGGGGCCATGAACACTGAAGCTTTCTTT. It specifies CASSRAGAMNTEAFF.